One sample yielded the 5 T cell receptor beta chains listed below, sequenced in a study of T cell responses to AZD1222 COVID-19 vaccine. Generated by immunoSEQ multiplex PCR, the TCRdb table keeps only in-frame clones and is missing some. The repertoire includes about 130,000 clones, about 90% of them detected once, and 1.5% to 2% sits in the top ten. The input for sequencing was peripheral blood, taken on day 0 of AZD1222 vaccination. The receptor set was obtained from an adult in good health.

The V gene is TRBV5-6, the J gene TRBJ1-4, with a tentative D call TRBD1 (5 bases). V was shortened by 4 bases and J by 2 bases, with 15 bases between the two germline ends. The CDR3 has 16 amino acids. Per germline, CDR1 SGHDT and CDR2 YYEEEE. CDR3 residues: CASSLRDAGTNEKLFF. CDR3 bases: TGTGCCAGCAGCCTACGGGACGCCGGGACTAATGAAAAACTGTTTTTT. The full variable domain, in which reference TRBV5-6 and TRBJ1-4 provide the parts outside the CDR3, is DAGVTQSPTHLIKTRGQQVTLRCSPKSGHDTVSWYQQALGQGPQFIFQYYEEEERQRGNFPDRFSGHQFPNYSSELNVNALLLGDSALYLCASSLRDAGTNEKLFFGSGTQLSVL.

DNA for the CDR3: TGTGCCAGCAGCTTATTATCGGACTACCCGTCCAATGAGCAGTTCTTC. Translation gives CASSLLSDYPSNEQFF. The chain employs TRBV13 and TRBJ2-1; the D gene is possibly TRBD2 (6 bases). The germline CDR1 and CDR2 sequences are PRHDT and FYEKMQ (reference sequence). V was trimmed by 2 bases and J by 6 bases, leaving 17 bases between them. The CDR3 totals 16 residues.

The chain links TRBV27 to TRBJ1-1; D uncertain. Trimming pared 2 bases from V and 7 bases from J, leaving 8 bases between. This CDR3 spans 12 amino acids. Germline-derived CDR1 and CDR2 are MNHEY and SMNVEV (reference sequence). The CDR3, as DNA: TGTGCCAGCAGTTTACTAGACGGTGAAGCTTTCTTT. Translating it yields CASSLLDGEAFF.

This clone showed up just once. J is TRBJ1-1 and V is TRBV18; D is unresolved. This CDR3 contains 14 residues. V was clipped by 1 base and J by 1 base, with 7 bases between them. Germline V gives CDR1 KGHSH, CDR2 LQKENI. The CDR3 nucleotides are TGTGCCAGCTCACCACTAGGAGGGAACACTGAAGCTTTCTTT. Translation: CASSPLGGNTEAFF.

The V call is TRBV5-1, the J call TRBJ2-6; D ambiguous. Trimming removed 4 bases at V and 2 bases at J, with 10 bases between. This CDR3 is built from 15 residues. CDR1 and CDR2 (germline): SGHRS, YFSETQ. DNA for the CDR3: TGCGCCAGCAGCCGGGTTGGGCCTGGGGCCAACGTCCTGACTTTC. Encoded protein: CASSRVGPGANVLTF.